This T cell receptor (beta chain) originates from a study of OX40 agonist ivuxolimab in advanced cancers. Remarks on this clone: Its target is unknown.

Here immunoSEQ multiplex PCR was the method, and the copy in TCRdb shows in-frame clones only, minus some. The sample holds just over 50,000 clones, over 65% seen once. CDR1 is SNHLY and CDR2 is FYNNEI in the germline V gene. Deletions cut 3 bases from V and 6 bases from J, with 8 bases between. This CDR3 region has 12 residues. Overall study findings and caveats: At doses 0.1 to 3.0 mg/kg, CD4+ and CD8+ clones expanded. Fewer expanded clones were found on average in CD4+ than in CD8+ T cells.

Sequences were derived from CD4+ or CD8+ T cells sorted from blood, sampled in a trial of the OX40 agonist ivuxolimab. This sequence was found in an adult with an advanced solid tumor such as melanoma, head and neck, liver or kidney cancer. V gene TRBV2 combines with J gene TRBJ1-1; D gene uncertain. Written as DNA, the CDR3 is TGTGCCAGCAGTGAGGTCCGATCTGAAGCTTTCTTT. It translates to CASSEVRSEAFF.